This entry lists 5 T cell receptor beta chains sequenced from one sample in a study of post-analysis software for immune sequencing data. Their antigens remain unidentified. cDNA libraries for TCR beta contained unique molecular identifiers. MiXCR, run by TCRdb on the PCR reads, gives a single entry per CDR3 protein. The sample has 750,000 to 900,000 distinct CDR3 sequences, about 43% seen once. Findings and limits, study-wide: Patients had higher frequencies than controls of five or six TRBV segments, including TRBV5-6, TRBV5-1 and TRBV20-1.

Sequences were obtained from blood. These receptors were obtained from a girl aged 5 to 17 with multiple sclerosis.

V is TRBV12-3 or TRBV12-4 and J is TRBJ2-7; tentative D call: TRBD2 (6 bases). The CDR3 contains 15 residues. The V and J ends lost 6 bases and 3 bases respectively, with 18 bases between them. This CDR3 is CASSFRPGENYEQYF. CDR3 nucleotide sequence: TGTGCCAGCAGCTTTCGCCCGGGGGAAAACTACGAGCAGTACTTC.

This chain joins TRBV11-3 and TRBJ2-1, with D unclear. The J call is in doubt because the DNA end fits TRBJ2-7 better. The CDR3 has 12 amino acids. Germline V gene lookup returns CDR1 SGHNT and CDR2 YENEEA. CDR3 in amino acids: CASSSYGGEQYF. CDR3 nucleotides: TGTGCCAGCAGCTCCTACGGTGGCGAGCAGTACTTC.

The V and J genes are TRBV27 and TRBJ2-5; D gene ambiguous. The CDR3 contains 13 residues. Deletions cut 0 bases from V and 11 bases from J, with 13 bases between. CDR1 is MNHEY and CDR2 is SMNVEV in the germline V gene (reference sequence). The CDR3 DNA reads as TGTGCCAGCAGTTTATCTCAGTCCGGAGAGCAGTACTTC. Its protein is CASSLSQSGEQYF.

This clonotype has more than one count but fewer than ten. CDR3 sequence reads: CASSFGAGGSYNEQFF. CDR3 sequence (DNA): TGTGCCAGCAGCTTTGGAGCGGGAGGCTCGTACAATGAGCAGTTCTTC. This rearrangement joins TRBV7-2 to TRBJ2-1; the match to TRBD2 covers 9 bases. Germline V gene data show CDR1 as SGHTA and CDR2 as FQGNSA. There are 16 residues in the CDR3. The V gene end was trimmed by 3 bases and the J gene end by 4 bases; junction bases not matched to a gene: 7.

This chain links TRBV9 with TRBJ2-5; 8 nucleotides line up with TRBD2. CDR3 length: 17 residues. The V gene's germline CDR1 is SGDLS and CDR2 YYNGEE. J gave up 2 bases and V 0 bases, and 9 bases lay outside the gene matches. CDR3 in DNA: TGTGCCAGCAGCGTAGGAGGTAGCGGGATGTTACAAGAGACCCAGTACTTC. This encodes CASSVGGSGMLQETQYF.